The 27 T cell receptor beta chains in this list originate from one sample, sequenced in a study of CD8 T cells in ankylosing spondylitis. One entry per CDR3 protein results from TCRdb running MiXCR on the 5' RACE reads. In the table there are 250,000 to 300,000 distinct CDR3 sequences, 20% of which are singletons. Material: blood, either unsorted or a sorted T cell fraction (not recorded which). Receptors originate from a male donor with ankylosing spondylitis or in good health (not recorded which).

This clonotype was detected a few times. The chain has TRBV12-3 or TRBV12-4 and TRBJ2-3; D ambiguous. This CDR3 has 15 residues. Trimming took 3 bases from V and 1 from J, leaving 11 bases between them. As DNA, the CDR3 is TGTGCCAGCAGTTTTCCCGCTAGAGGCACAGATACGCAGTATTTT. Residues: CASSFPARGTDTQYF.

This clonotype is termed medium-sized. V gene TRBV20-1 combines with J gene TRBJ2-1; 7 bases match TRBD2. The germline V gene encodes CDR1 DFQATT and CDR2 SNEGSKA (reference sequence). The junction had 10 bases not matched to a gene; V was cut back by 1 base and J by 4 bases. The CDR3 contains 16 residues. The CDR3 DNA reads as TGCAGTGCTAGAGCAAAGGGCGGGGAGGGGTACAATGAGCAGTTCTTC. The encoded protein is CSARAKGGEGYNEQFF.

This clonotype came up a few times. The chain uses TRBV12-3 or TRBV12-4 and TRBJ2-2; no reliable D call. Trimming stripped 2 bases from V and 5 bases from J, with 6 bases between. The CDR3 loop spans 13 amino acids. The CDR3 DNA sequence: TGTGCCAGCAGTTTACTGGAGACCGGGGAGCTGTTTTTT. It translates to CASSLLETGELFF.

The chain joins TRBV6-5 to TRBJ2-7; TRBD1 agrees at 9 bases. The CDR3 is made up of 15 amino acids. V gave up 2 bases and J gave up 4 bases; unmatched junction bases: 6. In germline, CDR1 is MNHEY, CDR2 SVGAGI. This CDR3 is CASSYVAGQGYEQYV. CDR3 sequence (DNA): TGTGCCAGCAGTTACGTCGCGGGACAGGGTTACGAGCAGTACGTC.

In this sample, this clonotype turned up a few times. CDR3 loop: CASGRAGNEQFF. The CDR3 nucleotides read TGTGCCAGCGGGAGGGCCGGGAATGAGCAGTTCTTC. This sequence joins TRBV9 and TRBJ2-1, with 7 bases identical to TRBD2. The length of the CDR3 is 12 residues. The V gene end was trimmed by 7 bases and the J gene end by 7 bases; junction bases not matched to a gene: 5. The germline V gene encodes CDR1 SGDLS and CDR2 YYNGEE.

This sequence joins TRBV10-3 and TRBJ2-5; 14 bases map to TRBD2. Germline values: CDR1 ENHRY, CDR2 SYGVKD. This CDR3 is built from 17 residues. Germline trimming cut 5 bases from V and 5 bases from J; bases unmatched to any gene: 10. The CDR3 reads CAISPSGTSGGGETQYF. For the CDR3, the DNA is TGTGCCATCAGTCCTTCCGGGACTAGCGGGGGTGGCGAGACCCAGTACTTC.

On this clonotype: This may be a read error: a much more frequent sequence differs by one nucleotide. The V gene is TRBV5-5, the J gene TRBJ2-1; no reliable D call. Germline V gene data show CDR1 as SGHKS and CDR2 as YYEKEE (reference sequence). The CDR3 spans 15 residues. CDR3 nucleotide sequence: TGTGCCAGCAGCTTGGACTCGGTAACCTACAATGTGCAGTTCTTC. Its translation is CASSLDSVTYNVQFF.

This clonotype showed up many times. The chain links TRBV6-2 or TRBV6-3 to TRBJ2-1; 10 bases agree with TRBD1. Germline CDR1 MNHEY, CDR2 SVGEGT. This CDR3 has 16 amino acids. V dropped 4 bases and J dropped 2; count of bases not matched to a gene: 5. CDR3 bases: TGTGCCAGCAGTTCCCCGGGACAGGGGACCTACAATGAGCAGTTCTTC. Translation: CASSSPGQGTYNEQFF.

This clonotype was seen a single time. The chain uses TRBV7-8 and TRBJ2-5; 10 bases line up with TRBD2. In germline, CDR1 is SGHVS, CDR2 FQNEAQ. After removal of 1 base from V and 1 base from J, the junction contained 3 bases not matched to a gene. The CDR3 is 16 amino acids. This CDR3 reads CASSLGAGGIQETQYF. The DNA of the CDR3 is TGTGCCAGCAGCTTAGGAGCGGGGGGGATCCAAGAGACCCAGTACTTC.

The chain employs TRBV7-3 and TRBJ1-1; 9 bases are a match to TRBD1. V lost 2 bases, J lost 1 base, and 8 bases stayed unmatched. The length of the CDR3 is 17 residues. CDR1 SGHTA and CDR2 FQGTGA come from the germline V gene. The CDR3 nucleotides are TGTGCCAGCAGCTTAGTTCCCTTGGGACAGGGGAACACTGAAGCTTTCTTT. Encoded protein: CASSLVPLGQGNTEAFF.

This clonotype was counted between two and nine times. V is TRBV3-1 and J is TRBJ2-1; 9 nucleotides match TRBD2. This CDR3 comprises 16 residues. V lost 4 bases and J lost 6; bases outside the gene matches: 10. Germline CDR1 is LGHDT and CDR2 is YNNKEL (reference sequence). DNA of the CDR3: TGTGCCAGCAGCCTGAGATTAGCGGGGGTTAGCAATGAGCAGTTCTTC. This sequence encodes CASSLRLAGVSNEQFF.

A few counts support this clonotype. The chain recombines TRBV5-6 with TRBJ2-3, with D perhaps matching TRBD2 (6 bases). The CDR3 covers 14 residues. Looked up from germline, CDR1 is SGHDT and CDR2 is YYEEEE. V dropped 4 bases and J dropped 0 bases, with 9 bases sitting between them. The CDR3 loop is CASSAEGSTDTQYF. The CDR3 nucleotides are TGTGCCAGCAGCGCGGAGGGAAGCACAGATACGCAGTATTTT.

This chain joins TRBV20-1 and TRBJ2-3, with 9 bases matching TRBD2. This CDR3 spans 17 amino acids. The V gene's germline CDR1 is DFQATT and CDR2 SNEGSKA (reference sequence). The J segment lost 2 bases and the V segment lost 3 bases, leaving 12 bases of the junction unmatched. The CDR3 loop is CSASSQGAGGTTDTQYF. The CDR3 DNA reads TGCAGTGCTAGTTCCCAAGGGGCGGGGGGGACCACAGATACGCAGTATTTT.

The CDR3 DNA sequence: TGTGCCAGCACGGGCAATGAGCAGTTCTTC. Its translation: CASTGNEQFF. The chain employs TRBV6-1 and TRBJ2-1; no clear D. Trimming shortened V by 7 bases and J by 6 bases, and 4 bases separated the two germline ends. This CDR3 is built from 10 residues. The germline gives CDR1 MNHNS, CDR2 SASEGT.

This clonotype was observed many times. J is TRBJ1-6 and V is TRBV20-1, with D perhaps matching TRBD1 (5 bases). The CDR3 spans 15 residues. The V gene lost 3 bases and the J gene lost 8 bases, with 17 bases spanning the gap. From germline, CDR1 is DFQATT and CDR2 SNEGSKA (reference sequence). This CDR3 is CSASVQGTRDSPLHF. The CDR3 DNA follows: TGCAGTGCTAGTGTCCAGGGAACTCGGGATTCACCCCTCCACTTT.

In this sample, this clonotype turned up a few times. The chain links TRBV3-1 to TRBJ2-7; D perhaps matches TRBD1 (6 bases). CDR3 length: 13 residues. Trimming removed 3 bases at V and 3 bases at J, with 9 bases between. Germline V lookup: CDR1 LGHDT, CDR2 YNNKEL (reference sequence). DNA of the CDR3: TGTGCCAGCAGCCATGGACAGAGCTACGAGCAGTACGTC. This sequence encodes CASSHGQSYEQYV.

This clonotype occurred many times. The chain recombines TRBV9 with TRBJ1-1; D remains unclear. Trimming cost V 0 bases and J 5 bases, with 14 bases left between them. Germline assignment: CDR1 SGDLS and CDR2 YYNGEE. CDR3 length: 15 amino acids. CDR3 DNA sequence: TGTGCCAGCAGCGTAGGGCCCGGTGGAGGGACTGAAGCTTTCTTT. This translates into CASSVGPGGGTEAFF. Supplemented by reference TRBV9 and TRBJ1-1, the full variable domain reads DSGVTQTPKHLITATGQRVTLRCSPRSGDLSVYWYQQSLDQGLQFLIQYYNGEERAKGNILERFSAQQFPDLHSELNLSSLELGDSALYFCASSVGPGGGTEAFFGQGTRLTVV.

This clonotype was counted a few times. CDR3 region: CASRIAGGTGELFF. As DNA, the CDR3 is TGTGCCAGCAGAATAGCGGGAGGTACCGGGGAGCTGTTTTTT. The chain recombines TRBV12-3 or TRBV12-4 with TRBJ2-2; 10 bases align to TRBD2. The CDR3 spans 14 residues. The J segment lost 5 bases and the V segment lost 6 bases, leaving 3 bases of the junction unmatched.

This chain uses TRBV5-1 with TRBJ2-3, with D possibly matching TRBD2 (6 bases). Germline CDR1 and CDR2: SGHRS and YFSETQ. The CDR3 has 15 residues. V was trimmed by 0 bases and J by 4 bases, leaving 12 bases between them. The CDR3 bases are TGCGCCAGCAGCTTGGAACTAGCCGGCGCAGATACGCAGTATTTT. Its translation is CASSLELAGADTQYF.

There are many counts of this clonotype. This sequence joins TRBV20-1 and TRBJ2-7; 13 bases are a match to TRBD2. CDR1 is DFQATT and CDR2 is SNEGSKA in the germline V gene (reference sequence). The CDR3 sequence is 14 residues long. With 5 bases clipped from V and 4 bases from J, the junction kept 5 bases outside the gene matches. The DNA of the CDR3 is TGCAGTGCTTTACTAGCGGGAGGGGGTTACGAGCAGTACGTC. Its translation: CSALLAGGGYEQYV.

This clonotype was counted a few times. The chain recombines TRBV20-1 with TRBJ2-7; no definite D call. V was shortened by 6 bases and J by 2 bases, with 14 bases between the two germline ends. The CDR3 is 13 amino acids. Per germline, CDR1 DFQATT and CDR2 SNEGSKA (reference sequence). The CDR3 here is CSAHLVGPYEQYV. The CDR3, as DNA: TGCAGTGCCCACCTGGTTGGCCCCTACGAGCAGTACGTC.

This chain uses TRBV6-2 or TRBV6-3 with TRBJ2-1, with 11 bases aligning to TRBD2. The CDR3 loop spans 15 amino acids. V trimming: 5 bases; J trimming: 7 bases; junction bases outside the gene matches: 7. Germline V gives CDR1 MNHEY, CDR2 SVGEGT. CDR3 DNA sequence: TGTGCCAGCAGTCCGCTGGCTAGCGGGAGGAATGAGCAGTTCTTC. Amino acid sequence: CASSPLASGRNEQFF.

V is TRBV5-1 and J is TRBJ1-2; D might be TRBD1 (5 bases). V lost 4 bases and J lost 2, with 15 bases in between. CDR3 size: 15 residues. The germline gives CDR1 SGHRS, CDR2 YFSETQ. Here the CDR3 reads CASSADSGGNYGYTF. The CDR3 DNA is TGCGCCAGCAGCGCCGACAGTGGAGGGAACTATGGCTACACCTTC. Full variable domain (missing parts from reference TRBV5-1 and TRBJ1-2): KAGVTQTPRYLIKTRGQQVTLSCSPISGHRSVSWYQQTPGQGLQFLFEYFSETQRNKGNFPGRFSGRQFSNSRSEMNVSTLELGDSALYLCASSADSGGNYGYTFGSGTRLTVV.

This chain uses TRBV2 with TRBJ1-5; D uncertain. V lost 5 bases to trimming and J lost 4 bases, with 15 bases between them. CDR1 is SNHLY and CDR2 is FYNNEI in the germline V gene. This CDR3 is 15 amino acids long. This chain's CDR3 is CASSRPGVRNQPQHF. The CDR3 DNA follows: TGTGCCAGCAGTAGACCTGGGGTTCGAAATCAGCCCCAGCATTTT.

This clonotype has a handful of counts. The V call is TRBV5-5, the J call TRBJ2-3; 8 bases fit TRBD1. This CDR3 spans 15 amino acids. CDR1 SGHKS and CDR2 YYEKEE come from the germline V gene (reference sequence). With V trimmed by 4 bases and J by 4 bases, 8 bases remained unmatched. In DNA, the CDR3 is TGTGCCAGCAGCCATGGGACAGGTTCGGCAGATACGCAGTATTTT. Amino acids: CASSHGTGSADTQYF.

The sample holds many counts of this clonotype. This sequence joins TRBV29-1 and TRBJ1-4, with 7 positions matching TRBD1. Trimming took 6 bases from V and 3 from J; bases not matched to a gene: 7. There are 14 residues in the CDR3. Germline V gene sequence: CDR1 SQVTM, CDR2 ANQGSEA. Written as DNA, the CDR3 is TGCAGCGTCTCTACAGGGGCCGCTAATGAAAAACTGTTTTTT. It codes for CSVSTGAANEKLFF.

This clonotype showed up just a few times. The junction differs from germline at one of its ends, possibly a read error. The chain couples TRBV28 to TRBJ1-2, with 7 bases fitting TRBD1. Germline V gives CDR1 MDHEN, CDR2 SYDVKM. This CDR3 region has 12 residues. CDR3 sequence (DNA): TGTGCCAGCAGGCCGCCGGGACAGCTCATCGCCTTC. Its protein product is CASRPPGQLIAF.